The sequence of this T cell receptor beta chain was determined in a study of glioma-infiltrating T cells after dendritic cell vaccination. About the study: Autologous tumor lysate-pulsed dendritic cell vaccination was given between about 2002 and 2013. The vaccine used monocyte-derived dendritic cells pulsed overnight with autologous tumor lysate.

The sample holds a few counts of this clone. The repertoire was sequenced with immunoSEQ multiplex PCR; TCRdb's copy has only in-frame clones and lacks some. Among 80,000 to 100,000 clones listed, about 80% were seen once. The CDR3 is made up of 15 amino acids. Germline CDR1 reads LNHDA; CDR2 reads SQIVND (reference sequence). With 5 bases removed from V and 1 base from J, the gap between germline ends came to 9 bases. PBMC were collected before vaccination, two weeks after the third vaccination, and at progression. This receptor was identified in a human donor with glioblastoma. The genes are TRBV19 and TRBJ2-6; D is unclear. The sample here was blood, taken before dendritic cell vaccination. CDR3 sequence: CASSSTTSGANVLTF. As DNA, the CDR3 is TGTGCCAGTAGTTCGACAACTTCTGGGGCCAACGTCCTGACTTTC. Full variable domain (missing parts from reference TRBV19 and TRBJ2-6): DGGITQSPKYLFRKEGQNVTLSCEQNLNHDAMYWYRQDPGQGLRLIYYSQIVNDFQKGDIAEGYSVSREKKESFPLTVTSAQKNPTAFYLCASSSTTSGANVLTFGAGSRLTVL.